These 25 T cell receptor beta chains originate from one sample sequenced in a study of cytomegalovirus exposure and HLA in healthy donors. The study ran its PCR with 60 Vbeta and 13 Jbeta primers. The repertoire was sequenced with immunoSEQ multiplex PCR; TCRdb's copy has only in-frame clones and lacks some. Of 100,000 or so clones in the sample, 65% to 90% were seen once. Sequencing was performed on PBMCs. The source of these receptors is a man under 40 in good health and CMV-seropositive.

V and J are TRBV2 and TRBJ1-2; 7 bases are shared with TRBD1. The CDR3 covers 13 residues. The germline V gene encodes CDR1 SNHLY and CDR2 FYNNEI. V gave up 4 bases and J gave up 4 bases; unmatched junction bases: 3. The CDR3 nucleotides are TGTGCCAGCAGTGTATCAGGGGGCTATGGCTACACCTTC. Translation: CASSVSGGYGYTF.

The V gene is TRBV10-3, the J gene TRBJ2-4; 7 positions agree with TRBD1. V lost 6 bases and J lost 6; bases outside the gene matches: 11. The CDR3 loop spans 15 amino acids. In germline, CDR1 is ENHRY, CDR2 SYGVKD. CDR3 DNA: TGTGCCATCAGCCCACAGGGGATCGCGAGAAACATTCAGTACTTC. This encodes CAISPQGIARNIQYF.

This chain joins TRBV28 and TRBJ1-1, with a weak D call TRBD1 (5 bases). Trimming stripped 2 bases from V and 1 base from J, with 14 bases between. CDR1 is MDHEN, CDR2 SYDVKM, per germline. This CDR3 spans 16 amino acids. The CDR3 spells CASSLGGGGRNTEAFF. CDR3 bases: TGTGCCAGCAGTTTAGGTGGCGGGGGTCGGAACACTGAAGCTTTCTTT.

This clone was detected only a few times. The CDR3 DNA sequence: TGTGCCAGCAGCCAATTCTCAAGTGGGACAGGGGGCTACTACACCTTC. Its protein product is CASSQFSSGTGGYYTF. The chain couples TRBV4-2 to TRBJ1-2; 12 bases align to TRBD1. Trimming cost V 2 bases and J 10 bases; bases outside gene matches: 11. Germline V gene data show CDR1 as LGHNA and CDR2 as YNFKEQ. This CDR3 comprises 16 residues.

This clone has more than one count but fewer than ten. The chain links TRBV6-1 to TRBJ2-5; TRBD2 matches at 12 bases. V trimming: 5 bases; J trimming: 4 bases; junction bases outside the gene matches: 5. The CDR3 is 15 amino acids. Germline loops: CDR1 MNHNS, CDR2 SASEGT. CDR3 nucleotides: TGTGCCAGCAGTTCCCTAGCGGGGGGGGGAGAGACCCAGTACTTC. Its protein product is CASSSLAGGGETQYF.

The rearrangement uses TRBV7-3 and TRBJ1-2; D may be TRBD1 (5 bases). Trimming pared 6 bases from V and 3 bases from J, leaving 20 bases between. This CDR3 has 16 residues. Germline V CDR1 and CDR2: SGHTA, FQGTGA. Here the CDR3 reads CASSYGASGKDYGYTF. CDR3 DNA sequence: TGTGCCAGCAGTTACGGAGCCTCAGGGAAGGACTATGGCTACACCTTC.

The V gene is TRBV5-1, the J gene TRBJ1-4, with TRBD1 identical over 7 bases. This CDR3 has 14 residues. The V and J ends lost 3 bases and 3 bases, in that order; junction bases with no gene match: 2. Germline values: CDR1 SGHRS, CDR2 YFSETQ. In DNA, the CDR3 is TGCGCCAGCAGCTCGGGACAGCCTAATGAAAAACTGTTTTTT. Translated, it gives CASSSGQPNEKLFF.

This clone appeared a few times. The chain combines TRBV27 with TRBJ2-6, with a possible D match to TRBD1 (6 bases). V was pared by 7 bases and J by 4 bases, with 14 bases between. The CDR3 totals 15 residues. Looked up from germline, CDR1 is MNHEY and CDR2 is SMNVEV (reference sequence). CDR3 amino acids: CASKWQGTGANVLTF. The CDR3 bases are TGTGCCAGCAAGTGGCAGGGGACCGGGGCCAACGTCCTGACTTTC.

About this clone: In this CDR3 the conserved last residue, phenylalanine or tryptophan, is missing, so a read error is likely. The V and J genes are TRBV19 and TRBJ1-1; 7 bases line up with TRBD1. This CDR3 region has 13 residues. J was trimmed by 9 bases and V by 1 base; bases with no gene match: 5. Germline V gene data show CDR1 as LNHDA and CDR2 as SQIVND (reference sequence). CDR3 in amino acids: CASSIGRDRQAFV. In DNA form, the CDR3 reads TGTGCCAGTAGTATAGGTCGGGACAGACAAGCTTTCGTT.

The rearrangement links TRBV27 to TRBJ1-1; TRBD1 matches 8 bases. J lost 6 bases, V lost 6 bases, and 9 bases had no gene match. The germline CDR1 and CDR2 sequences are MNHEY and SMNVEV (reference sequence). There are 14 residues in the CDR3. CDR3 coding DNA: TGTGCCAGCAGGACAAGGACAGGGAGGGCTGAAGCTTTCTTT. It encodes CASRTRTGRAEAFF.

In this sample, this clone turned up once. The V gene is TRBV12-1, the J gene TRBJ2-1; the listed D gene, TRBD1, was not tested against the DNA. TRBV12-1 is annotated as a pseudogene. The CDR3 covers 15 residues. CDR3 coding DNA: TGTGCCAGCAGCTTTAGAGACAGGGATCTCAATGAGCAGTTCTTC. Encoded protein: CASSFRDRDLNEQFF.

The V call is TRBV19, the J call TRBJ1-1; the match to TRBD1 covers 8 bases. V shed 5 bases and J 4 bases; nucleotides not matched to a gene: 6. Germline CDR1 reads LNHDA; CDR2 reads SQIVND (reference sequence). The CDR3 has 14 amino acids. The CDR3 loop reads CASSSTGGSTEAFF. The DNA for the CDR3 is TGTGCCAGTAGTTCTACAGGGGGTAGCACTGAAGCTTTCTTT.

Only a few counts were recorded for this clone. The rearrangement links TRBV28 to TRBJ1-3; D is unclear. The germline gives CDR1 MDHEN, CDR2 SYDVKM. The CDR3 has 12 amino acids. Trimming removed 3 bases at V and 9 bases at J, with 9 bases between. The CDR3 region has the DNA TGTGCCAGCAGTTTTGGGGAGAGCACCATATATTTT. This codes for CASSFGESTIYF.

The chain joins TRBV7-2 to TRBJ2-1, with D perhaps TRBD2 (5 bases). This CDR3 spans 12 amino acids. The V gene's germline CDR1 is SGHTA and CDR2 FQGNSA. V was clipped by 2 bases and J by 7 bases, with 6 bases between them. CDR3 residues: CASSLTGNEQFF. The CDR3 DNA reads TGTGCCAGCAGCTTAACGGGAAATGAGCAGTTCTTC.

A few counts support this clone. The V gene is TRBV10-2, the J gene TRBJ1-2; possible D gene TRBD1, 5 bases. This CDR3 is 13 amino acids long. Germline V CDR1 and CDR2: WSHSY, SAAADI. Trimming removed 8 bases from V and 6 bases from J, with 16 bases in between. The CDR3 sequence is CASLKSGKDGYTF. CDR3 bases: TGCGCCAGCCTTAAGTCAGGGAAGGATGGCTACACCTTC.

The chain links TRBV30 to TRBJ1-1, with a tentative D call TRBD1 (5 bases). V lost 4 bases and J 0 bases, leaving 15 bases between the germline ends. This CDR3 region has 15 residues. In germline, CDR1 is GTSNPN, CDR2 SVGIG (reference sequence). CDR3: CAWTYGAVLNTEAFF. CDR3 sequence (DNA): TGTGCCTGGACATATGGGGCGGTTTTGAACACTGAAGCTTTCTTT.

The chain joins TRBV5-1 to TRBJ1-6, with D uncertain. The CDR3 consists of 13 residues. CDR1 SGHRS and CDR2 YFSETQ come from the germline V gene. Trimming pared 4 bases from V and 8 bases from J, leaving 10 bases between. CDR3 nucleotides: TGCGCCAGCAGCCTCGCGCCTGATTCACCCCTCCACTTT. This sequence encodes CASSLAPDSPLHF.

Note on this clone: The junction does not match germline at one end; this may be a read error. J is TRBJ2-3 and V is TRBV7-7, with TRBD1 identical over 10 bases. The germline V gene encodes CDR1 SSHAT and CDR2 FNYEAQ (reference sequence). The CDR3 runs 15 residues. This CDR3 reads CASSLGTGVTDTQYF. The CDR3 nucleotides read TGTGCTAGCAGCTTAGGGACAGGGGTCACAGATACGCAGTATTTT.

This chain joins TRBV5-1 and TRBJ1-1; 8 nucleotides align to TRBD1. J was trimmed by 5 bases and V by 2 bases; bases with no gene match: 5. The CDR3 loop spans 14 amino acids. Germline V gene sequence: CDR1 SGHRS, CDR2 YFSETQ. Written as DNA, the CDR3 is TGCGCCAGCAGCTTTTCCAGGGGGCAAACTGAAGCTTTCTTT. Translation: CASSFSRGQTEAFF.

This clone was seen just once. This chain connects TRBV25-1 to TRBJ1-2; TRBD1 matches at 11 bases. There are 14 residues in the CDR3. Germline-derived CDR1 and CDR2 are MGHDK and SYGVNS. The V gene end was trimmed by 3 bases and the J gene end by 8 bases; junction bases not matched to a gene: 5. The CDR3 loop is CASSDDWTGGGYTF. In DNA, the CDR3 is TGTGCCAGCAGTGATGACTGGACAGGGGGCGGCTACACCTTC.

The rearrangement links TRBV15 to TRBJ2-7, with a tentative D call TRBD2 (5 bases). CDR3 length: 15 amino acids. CDR1 is LNHNV, CDR2 YYDKDF, per germline (reference sequence). The V and J ends lost 6 bases and 4 bases respectively, with 19 bases between them. In nucleotides, the CDR3 is TGTGCCACCAGGGTCCAACGTCGGGGATATTACGAGCAGTACTTC. It encodes CATRVQRRGYYEQYF.

The V and J genes are TRBV7-9 and TRBJ2-5; weak D call: TRBD2 (5 bases). Between the trimmed V and J ends, which lost 1 base and 6 bases, there was a span of 15 bases. The CDR3 spans 15 residues. CDR1 SEHNR and CDR2 FQNEAQ come from the germline V gene (reference sequence). The CDR3 DNA follows: TGTGCCAGCAGCTTAGAGGGAGCCCTTGGGAAGACCCAGTACTTC. It specifies CASSLEGALGKTQYF.

The chain carries TRBV5-1 and TRBJ1-5, with 7 bases that match TRBD1. V was pared by 4 bases and J by 7 bases, with 11 bases of the junction left unmatched. The CDR3 spans 15 residues. Germline loops: CDR1 SGHRS, CDR2 YFSETQ. CDR3 protein: CASSRGGGAEQPQHF. The CDR3 DNA reads TGCGCCAGCAGCCGAGGAGGGGGCGCGGAGCAGCCCCAGCATTTT.

The rearrangement links TRBV27 to TRBJ2-7, with D perhaps matching TRBD2 (5 bases). This CDR3 is built from 16 residues. The V end was cut by 0 bases, the J end by 1 base, with 13 bases between. Germline V gene lookup returns CDR1 MNHEY and CDR2 SMNVEV (reference sequence). The CDR3 nucleotides read TGTGCCAGCAGTTTATCGGAGGACCGAAGTTCCTACGAGCAGTACTTC. Its protein product is CASSLSEDRSSYEQYF.

The V gene is TRBV18, the J gene TRBJ1-3; no clear D. V was trimmed by 3 bases and J by 0 bases, leaving 6 bases between them. Germline V CDR1 and CDR2: KGHSH, LQKENI. This CDR3 is 14 amino acids long. The CDR3 DNA follows: TGTGCCAGCTCACCGACGGGCTCTGGAAACACCATATATTTT. Protein: CASSPTGSGNTIYF.